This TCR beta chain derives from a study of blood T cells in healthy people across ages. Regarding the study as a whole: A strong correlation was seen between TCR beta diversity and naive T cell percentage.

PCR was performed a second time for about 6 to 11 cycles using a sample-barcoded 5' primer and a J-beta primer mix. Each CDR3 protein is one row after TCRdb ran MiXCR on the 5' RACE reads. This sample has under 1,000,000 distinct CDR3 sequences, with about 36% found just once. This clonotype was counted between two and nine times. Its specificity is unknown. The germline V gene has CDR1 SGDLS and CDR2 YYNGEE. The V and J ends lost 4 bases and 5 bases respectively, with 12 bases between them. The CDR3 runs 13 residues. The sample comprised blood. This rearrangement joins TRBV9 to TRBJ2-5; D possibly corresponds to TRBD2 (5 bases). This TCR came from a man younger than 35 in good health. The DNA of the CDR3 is TGTGCCAGCAGCTTTCGGCCGGGGGAGACCCAGTACTTC. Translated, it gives CASSFRPGETQYF.